These 12 T cell receptor beta chains came from one sample sequenced in a study of blood T cell repertoires in COVID-19. Profiled with immunoSEQ multiplex PCR; TCRdb holds only in-frame clones, not every one. This table has approximately 440,000 clones, less than 95% appearing once. Specimen: PBMCs or T cells enriched from blood (not recorded which). The receptors here all came from a man younger than 35 who had recovered from COVID-19.

This clone is a singleton in its sample. The chain uses TRBV23-1 and TRBJ1-5; 7 nucleotides match TRBD1. TRBV23-1 is an ORF for which the function is uncertain. There are 17 residues in the CDR3. The V segment lost 4 bases and the J segment 4 bases; nucleotides outside the gene matches: 13. The CDR3 sequence is CASSPPPPGQKNQPQHF. The CDR3, as DNA: TGCGCCAGCAGTCCTCCACCCCCGGGACAGAAAAATCAGCCCCAGCATTTT.

This clone was seen once. This chain connects TRBV18 to TRBJ1-3; D might be TRBD1 (6 bases). Trimming took 6 bases from V and 4 from J, leaving 13 bases between them. Germline values: CDR1 KGHSH, CDR2 LQKENI. CDR3 length: 14 residues. The DNA for the CDR3 is TGTGCCAGCTCGGAACAGGGTCCCGGAAACACCATATATTTT. It codes for CASSEQGPGNTIYF. Full variable domain (outside the CDR3, taken from reference TRBV18 and TRBJ1-3): NAGVMQNPRHLVRRRGQEARLRCSPMKGHSHVYWYRQLPEEGLKFMVYLQKENIIDESGMPKERFSAEFPKEGPSILRIQQVVRGDSAAYFCASSEQGPGNTIYFGEGSWLTVV.

The chain links TRBV2 to TRBJ1-6; D may be TRBD1 (6 bases). Germline V gene sequence: CDR1 SNHLY, CDR2 FYNNEI. This CDR3 region has 13 residues. The V end was cut by 7 bases, the J end by 8 bases, with 12 bases between. The CDR3 loop is CASKDSLDSPLHF. The CDR3 DNA reads as TGTGCCAGCAAGGACAGTTTAGATTCACCCCTCCACTTT.

The gene calls are TRBV5-6 and TRBJ1-2, with D possibly being TRBD1 (5 bases). Trimming pared 1 base from V and 8 bases from J, leaving 15 bases between. The CDR3 extends over 14 amino acids. Per the germline V gene, CDR1 is SGHDT and CDR2 is YYEEEE. The CDR3 is CASSLIQGLRGYTF. The CDR3 region has the DNA TGTGCCAGCAGCTTGATTCAGGGCCTCAGGGGCTACACCTTC. The variable domain in full, completed from reference TRBV5-6 and TRBJ1-2, reads DAGVTQSPTHLIKTRGQQVTLRCSPKSGHDTVSWYQQALGQGPQFIFQYYEEEERQRGNFPDRFSGHQFPNYSSELNVNALLLGDSALYLCASSLIQGLRGYTFGSGTRLTVV.

V usage is TRBV6-5 and J usage is TRBJ1-2; TRBD1 aligns across 9 bases. V shed 4 bases and J 8 bases; nucleotides not matched to a gene: 11. Germline V CDR1 and CDR2: MNHEY, SVGAGI. The CDR3 length is 15 residues. The CDR3 nucleotides read TGTGCCAGCAGTTCCCGGACAGGGGACGCCACGGGCTACACCTTC. Protein product: CASSSRTGDATGYTF.

The genes are TRBV11-2 and TRBJ1-2; weak D call: TRBD1 (6 bases). V dropped 4 bases and J dropped 6 bases, with 9 bases sitting between them. CDR3 length equals 12 residues. Per the germline V gene, CDR1 is SGHAT and CDR2 is FQNNGV. The CDR3 DNA sequence: TGTGCCAGCAGCTCAGGGGTGGATGGCTACACCTTC. It yields the protein CASSSGVDGYTF.

This chain joins TRBV1 and TRBJ2-7; the table's D call of TRBD1 was not tested on the DNA. TRBV1 is a pseudogene segment. This CDR3 comprises 16 residues. The CDR3 DNA is TGCACCAGCAGCCAGTGCAGGACAGGGGGGTCCTACGAGCAGTACTTC. This translates into CTSSQCRTGGSYEQYF.

The V call is TRBV28, the J call TRBJ2-2; tentatively, D is TRBD2 (6 bases). The V gene lost 2 bases and the J gene lost 4 bases, with 14 bases spanning the gap. CDR3 length: 16 residues. CDR1 and CDR2 from the germline V gene are MDHEN and SYDVKM. This chain's CDR3 is CASSLSGPGSTGELFF. The CDR3 DNA follows: TGTGCCAGCAGTTTAAGTGGCCCCGGGAGCACCGGGGAGCTGTTTTTT.

V usage is TRBV19 and J usage is TRBJ2-4; 7 nucleotides match TRBD2. There are 16 residues in the CDR3. Germline CDR1 reads LNHDA; CDR2 reads SQIVND (reference sequence). Trimming at V came to 2 bases and at J to 6 bases, leaving 10 bases not matched to a gene. CDR3 sequence reads: CASSISGTGGINIQYF. CDR3 coding DNA: TGTGCCAGTAGTATATCGGGGACGGGGGGAATAAACATTCAGTACTTC.

CDR3 DNA sequence: TGCGCCTCAAGTATGGGACAGTCCTACGAGCAGTACTTC. It encodes CASSMGQSYEQYF. V and J are TRBV10-1 and TRBJ2-7; TRBD1 agrees at 7 bases. Germline CDR1 is WNHNN and CDR2 is SYGVQD (reference sequence). The CDR3 is 13 residues long. V lost 11 bases and J lost 1; bases outside the gene matches: 8.

This clone was detected once. The rearrangement uses TRBV6-5 and TRBJ2-7, with TRBD2 as a possible D gene (6 bases). The ends were cut back, 6 bases at V and 7 bases at J, with 16 bases in the middle. Germline CDR1 and CDR2: MNHEY and SVGAGI. The CDR3 spans 13 residues. Here the CDR3 DNA reads TGTGCCAGCAGCCCACGATATGGGGGGGAGCAGTACTTC. Translated: CASSPRYGGEQYF.

The V call is TRBV24-1, the J call TRBJ2-5; D is ambiguous. The ends were cut back, 3 bases at V and 6 bases at J, with 4 bases in the middle. In germline, CDR1 is KGHDR, CDR2 SFDVKD. CDR3 size: 11 residues. CDR3 DNA sequence: TGTGCCACCAGTGATGTAAAGACCCAGTACTTC. Translating it yields CATSDVKTQYF.